Here is one TCR beta chain with its context. The antigen is not known. The sample is drawn from a study of cytotoxic CD8 clonotypes in ibrutinib-treated CLL. About the study: IGHV unmutated 17 to 18; relapsed/refractory around twelve; treatment-naive roughly 15. Study findings and constraints: T-cell clonality at baseline went above that of age-matched healthy donors and rose and fell with circulating CD8+ T-cell counts. Clonality increased at ibrutinib response and stayed stable in sustained remission. At progression, however, it fell back toward baseline.

The CDR3 consists of 12 residues. From germline, CDR1 is SGHKS and CDR2 YYEKEE (reference sequence). Trimming took off 4 bases at V and 2 bases at J, with 5 bases between the two ends. Only in-frame clones appear in the TCRdb table, and some are missing; sequencing was by immunoSEQ multiplex PCR. Here the sample spans under 300,000 clones, less than 75% being singletons. About 1.9 micrograms of genomic DNA (from cryopreserved PBMCs) were used for TCR beta libraries. The V gene is TRBV5-5, the J gene TRBJ2-3, with D uncertain. This clonotype was obtained from a human donor with chronic lymphocytic leukemia. Sequenced here: PBMCs, sampled after 24 months of ibrutinib treatment. CDR3 in amino acids: CASSRLTDTQYF. The CDR3 DNA follows: TGTGCCAGCAGCCGCCTCACAGATACGCAGTATTTT.